The clone carrying this TCR beta chain came up a few times. The antigen is undetermined. The data belong to a study of molecular identifiers for immune sequencing clone quantification. Across the study: Four of five RNA aliquots from roughly 21,000 or 96,000 naive CD8 T cells were sequenced.

V lost 6 bases and J lost 8; bases outside the gene matches: 12. This CDR3 region has 15 residues. Germline V gene data show CDR1 as DFQATT and CDR2 as SNEGSKA (reference sequence). Using a CD8+CD4-CCR7+CD45RA+ phenotype, naive CD8 T cells were sorted. Findings of the study overall: Among one million naive cells, spiked Jurkat TCR RNA from a single cell was reportedly detectable. For effector cells, clones above 20 RNA copies held over 98% of molecules; for naive cells, under 1%.

TCRdb reprocessed the PCR reads with MiXCR, giving one entry per CDR3 protein. The table records hundreds of thousands of distinct CDR3 sequences, about 25% of them present only once. Source material: naive CD8+ T cells from blood, with Jurkat cell RNA spiked in. Subset meaning: FACS-sorted CD8+CD4-CCR7+CD45RA+ naive T cells. The receptor was isolated from a human donor in good health. Some libraries in this study had Jurkat cell RNA spiked in. This chain joins TRBV20-1 and TRBJ2-1, with TRBD1 matching over 11 bases. CDR3 protein: CSAPDVGQGGYEQFF. The CDR3 DNA sequence: TGCAGTGCCCCTGATGTGGGACAGGGGGGGTATGAGCAGTTCTTC.